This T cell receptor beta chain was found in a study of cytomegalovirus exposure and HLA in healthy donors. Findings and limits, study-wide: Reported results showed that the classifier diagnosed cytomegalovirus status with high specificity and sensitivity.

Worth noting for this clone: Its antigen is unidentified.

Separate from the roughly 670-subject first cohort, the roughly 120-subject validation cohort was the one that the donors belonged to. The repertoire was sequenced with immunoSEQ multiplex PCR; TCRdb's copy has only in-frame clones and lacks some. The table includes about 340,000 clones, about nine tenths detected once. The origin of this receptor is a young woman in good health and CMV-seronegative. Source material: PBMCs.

The chain's CDR3 is CAISDGTYEQYF. The DNA of the CDR3 is TGTGCCATCAGTGACGGGACATACGAGCAGTACTTC. The chain is built from TRBV10-3 and TRBJ2-7; a weak D match, TRBD1 (6 bases). This CDR3 contains 12 residues. The V gene's germline CDR1 is ENHRY and CDR2 SYGVKD. V lost 3 bases and J lost 4, with 7 bases in between.